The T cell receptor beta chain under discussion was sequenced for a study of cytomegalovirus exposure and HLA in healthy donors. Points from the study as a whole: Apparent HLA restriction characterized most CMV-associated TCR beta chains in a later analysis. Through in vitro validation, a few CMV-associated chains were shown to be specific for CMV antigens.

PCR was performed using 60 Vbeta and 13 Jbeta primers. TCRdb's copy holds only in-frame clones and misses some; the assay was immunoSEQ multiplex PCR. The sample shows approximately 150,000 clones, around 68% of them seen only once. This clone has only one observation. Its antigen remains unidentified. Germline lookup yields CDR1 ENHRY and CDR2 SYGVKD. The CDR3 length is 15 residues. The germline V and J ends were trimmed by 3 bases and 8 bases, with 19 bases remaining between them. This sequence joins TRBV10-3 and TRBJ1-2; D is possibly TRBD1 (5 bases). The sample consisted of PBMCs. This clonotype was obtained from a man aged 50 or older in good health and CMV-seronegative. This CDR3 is CAISDPGGTAGGYTF. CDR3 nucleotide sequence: TGTGCCATCAGTGACCCGGGGGGGACGGCTGGGGGCTACACCTTC.